This record looks at one T cell receptor (beta chain) sequence and its context. Its antigen is not identified. Germline and junction disagree at one end, which may indicate a read error. This beta chain was picked up by a library intended for alpha chains and is off target, so its count carries little meaning. This sample is part of a study of spatial heterogeneity in lung cancer. Study conclusions and caveats: Tumors with more nonsynonymous mutations had more expanded intratumoral alpha and beta TCRs.

Germline V gives CDR1 SGHRS, CDR2 YFSETQ. The CDR3 totals 15 residues. Specified time point: sample taken at primary tumor resection. Whole RNA obtained from tumor, nontumor lung or frozen PBMC underwent sequencing without sorting. One entry per CDR3 protein, called by TCRdb with MiXCR from the 5' RACE reads. This sample has about 3,600 distinct CDR3 sequences, with over 8% found just once. The V call is TRBV5-1, the J call TRBJ2-7, with D unclear. This clonotype originated in a male donor with early-stage non-small cell lung cancer. Sample: lung tumor tissue, taken at surgery. The CDR3 is CASSLGMKNLREQHF. The CDR3 bases are TGCGCCAGCAGCTTGGGGATGAAGAATCTACGCGAGCAGCACTTC.